These T cell receptor beta chains were read from a single sample in a study of T cells in Graves' hyperthyroidism and ophthalmopathy. TCRdb re-analysed the multiplex PCR reads in MiXCR, keeping a single row per CDR3 protein. Of 500,000 to 700,000 distinct CDR3 sequences in the sample, over 15% are singletons; the top ten hold about 18%. Sequenced material: blood. The receptors stem from a woman aged 18-29 years with Graves' hyperthyroidism. The CDR3 runs from the conserved cysteine through the conserved F or W. The D gene is left open where the match is weak. Rows give clone size only sometimes, using once, few, many, or a class for an expanded clone.

D: .
J: TRBJ2-2
V: TRBV6-2/TRBV6-3
size: many
CDR3: CASRRTFGGGELFF
DNA: TGTGCCAGCCGACGGACATTCGGGGGCGGGGAGCTGTTTTTT

D: TRBD2
J: TRBJ2-1
V: TRBV5-1
size: few
CDR3: CASSTGGLAVTKEQFF
DNA: TGCGCCAGCAGCACGGGAGGACTAGCGGTTACCAAGGAGCAGTTCTTC

D: TRBD2
J: TRBJ2-1
V: TRBV5-1
size: few
CDR3: CASSLPSGSIYNEQFF
DNA: TGCGCCAGCAGCTTGCCTAGCGGGAGTATCTACAATGAGCAGTTCTTC

D: .
J: TRBJ2-7
V: TRBV27
size: few
CDR3: CASRAAAGSKSYEQYF
DNA: TGTGCCAGCAGGGCCGCAGCAGGGTCAAAGTCCTACGAGCAGTACTTC

D: .
J: TRBJ1-5
V: TRBV7-2
size: few
CDR3: CASSGKGSNQPQHF
DNA: TGTGCCAGCAGCGGCAAGGGTAGCAATCAGCCCCAGCATTTT

D: TRBD1
J: TRBJ2-7
V: TRBV20-1
size: many
CDR3: CSARDLRRTGGPYEQYF
DNA: TGCAGTGCTAGAGATCTTCGTAGGACAGGGGGCCCCTACGAGCAGTACTTC

D: TRBD2
J: TRBJ2-1
V: TRBV6-1
size: few
CDR3: CASSEASGSSHEQFF
DNA: TGTGCCAGCAGTGAAGCTAGCGGGAGCTCACATGAGCAGTTCTTC

D: .
J: TRBJ2-1
V: TRBV20-1
size: .
CDR3: CSARIDFSYNEQFF
DNA: TGCAGTGCTAGGATCGACTTCTCCTACAATGAGCAGTTCTTC

D: TRBD2
J: TRBJ2-3
V: TRBV20-1
size: many
CDR3: CSAREGGLAGTDTQYF
DNA: TGCAGTGCTAGAGAGGGTGGACTAGCGGGAACAGATACGCAGTATTTT

D: .
J: TRBJ1-2
V: TRBV29-1
size: many
CDR3: CSVGKNYGYTF
DNA: TGCAGCGTTGGCAAGAACTATGGCTACACCTTC

D: TRBD1
J: TRBJ1-1
V: TRBV7-2
size: many
CDR3: CASRYQGAVMNTEAFF
DNA: TGTGCCAGCAGATACCAGGGGGCTGTCATGAACACTGAAGCTTTCTTT

D: .
J: TRBJ1-5
V: TRBV6-1
size: many
CDR3: CASSGFGGYSNQPQHF
DNA: TGTGCCAGCAGTGGGTTTGGAGGTTATAGCAATCAGCCCCAGCATTTT

D: .
J: TRBJ1-3
V: TRBV20-1
size: few
CDR3: CSARDSGASGNTIYF
DNA: TGCAGTGCTAGAGATTCTGGGGCCTCTGGAAACACCATATATTTT

D: .
J: TRBJ2-3
V: TRBV6-1
size: few
CDR3: CASSEFVGATDTQYF
DNA: TGTGCCAGCAGTGAATTTGTGGGGGCCACAGATACGCAGTATTTT

D: .
J: TRBJ2-7
V: TRBV5-1
size: many
CDR3: CASSLEGAYEQYF
DNA: TGCGCCAGCAGCTTGGAGGGGGCCTACGAGCAGTACTTC

D: .
J: TRBJ2-7
V: TRBV7-8
size: few
CDR3: CASSNLGGSYEQYF
DNA: TGTGCCAGCAGCAACCTGGGGGGATCCTACGAGCAGTACTTC

D: .
J: TRBJ2-5
V: TRBV6-2/TRBV6-3
size: many
CDR3: CASSYGAGAQETQYF
DNA: TGTGCCAGCAGTTATGGGGCGGGGGCCCAAGAGACCCAGTACTTC

D: TRBD2
J: TRBJ2-4
V: TRBV12-3/TRBV12-4
size: few
CDR3: CASSLTGTSRGNLLLAKNIQYF
DNA: TGTGCCAGCAGTCTTACCGGGACTAGTCGCGGAAACCTACTCCTAGCCAAAAACATTCAGTACTTC

D: .
J: TRBJ2-5
V: TRBV12-3/TRBV12-4
size: many
CDR3: CASSSYREETQYF
DNA: TGTGCCAGCAGTTCGTACAGGGAAGAGACCCAGTACTTC

D: .
J: TRBJ2-7
V: TRBV6-2/TRBV6-3
size: .
CDR3: CASSRTASSYEQYF
DNA: TGTGCCAGCAGCCGGACAGCCAGCTCCTACGAGCAGTACTTC

D: .
J: TRBJ2-7
V: TRBV19
size: few
CDR3: CASSIVEGISYEQYF
DNA: TGTGCCAGTAGTATAGTAGAGGGAATCTCCTACGAGCAGTACTTC

D: .
J: TRBJ2-7
V: TRBV20-1
size: many
CDR3: CSARDQPSEQYF
DNA: TGCAGTGCTAGAGACCAGCCCTCCGAGCAGTACTTC

D: .
J: TRBJ1-1
V: TRBV4-2
size: .
CDR3: CASSQDLGERSTEAFF
DNA: TGTGCCAGCAGCCAAGATTTGGGGGAGAGAAGCACTGAAGCTTTCTTT

D: .
J: TRBJ1-1
V: TRBV3-1
size: many
CDR3: CASEFSGVGEAFF
DNA: TGTGCCAGCGAGTTTTCAGGGGTTGGTGAAGCTTTCTTT

D: .
J: TRBJ2-7
V: TRBV6-2/TRBV6-3
size: many
CDR3: CASSSLPPRSSYEQYF
DNA: TGTGCCAGCAGCTCCCTCCCCCCCAGGAGCTCCTACGAGCAGTACTTC

D: .
J: TRBJ1-5
V: TRBV6-1
size: many
CDR3: CASSGVWDTGQPQHF
DNA: TGTGCCAGCAGTGGAGTGTGGGACACCGGTCAGCCCCAGCATTTT

D: .
J: TRBJ1-3
V: TRBV5-6
size: few
CDR3: CASSRGLGNTIYF
DNA: TGTGCCAGCAGCCGGGGGCTTGGAAACACCATATATTTT

D: .
J: TRBJ2-4
V: TRBV6-1
size: few
CDR3: CASSESVLAKNIQYF
DNA: TGTGCCAGCAGTGAATCCGTTCTAGCCAAAAACATTCAGTACTTC

D: TRBD1
J: TRBJ2-7
V: TRBV20-1
size: many
CDR3: CSARDGDRYYEQYF
DNA: TGCAGTGCTAGAGATGGGGACAGATACTACGAGCAGTACTTC

D: TRBD1
J: TRBJ2-5
V: TRBV9
size: many
CDR3: CASSVEGQGFEETQYF
DNA: TGTGCCAGCAGCGTAGAGGGACAGGGTTTCGAAGAGACCCAGTACTTC

D: .
J: TRBJ1-4
V: TRBV28
size: many
CDR3: CASSLSGTTLQKLFF
DNA: TGTGCCAGCAGTTTAAGCGGGACAACACTTCAAAAACTGTTTTTT

D: TRBD2
J: TRBJ2-3
V: TRBV2
size: many
CDR3: CASSSAGGLRHTQYF
DNA: TGTGCCAGCTCCTCAGCGGGGGGCCTCCGTCATACGCAGTATTTT

D: TRBD2
J: TRBJ2-3
V: TRBV10-3
size: few
CDR3: CAISELAGSTDTQYF
DNA: TGTGCCATCAGTGAGTTAGCGGGAAGCACAGATACGCAGTATTTT

D: TRBD1
J: TRBJ2-1
V: TRBV4-1
size: few
CDR3: CASSPPGQRYNEQFF
DNA: TGCGCCAGCAGCCCCCCGGGACAGAGATACAATGAGCAGTTCTTC

D: TRBD1
J: TRBJ2-5
V: TRBV27
size: many
CDR3: CASSFGPGQGETQYF
DNA: TGTGCCAGCAGTTTTGGCCCGGGACAGGGCGAGACCCAGTACTTC